This TCR beta chain was retrieved from a study of tumor-infiltrating lymphocytes in primary liver carcinoma. About this clonotype: Its specificity is unknown. This clone may be a read error of a much larger clone one base away.

Study results and limitations: The overlap of tumor-adjacent and tumor-blood pairs was smaller than that of tumor region pairs.

Starting from around 500 ng of total RNA, TCR beta cDNA was produced with a primer in the constant region. Amplification in three nested multiplex PCR rounds with slightly modified ARM-PCR gave rise to TCR beta libraries. Using its own MiXCR run on the multiplex PCR reads, TCRdb lists one record per CDR3 protein. The sample holds approximately 330,000 distinct CDR3 sequences, about two thirds seen once. Germline DNA was also extracted, with blood RNA taken from unsorted whole blood. The receptor was derived from a man aged 40-55 years with primary liver carcinoma and hepatitis B virus infection. Sequenced input: peripheral blood.

The DNA for the CDR3 is TGTACCAGTTTCCGTTCATGGAACACTGAAGCTTTCTTT. Translation: CTSFRSWNTEAFF. V and J are TRBV12-3 or TRBV12-4 and TRBJ1-1, with unresolved D. The CDR3 runs to 13 residues.